Listed here are 30 T cell receptor beta chains from one sample, sequenced in a study of T-cell reconstitution after alpha-beta-depleted transplantation in children. Preparing the TCRbeta library involved the use of unique molecular identifiers. MiXCR, applied by TCRdb to the PCR reads, yields one record per CDR3 protein. The data contain 700,000 to 850,000 distinct CDR3 sequences, 16% of them singletons. The specimen was PBMCs, mostly from graft donor cells, collected 360 days after TCRalphabeta/CD19-depleted stem cell transplant. These receptors came from a male patient aged 10 to 17 who had a stem cell transplant for acute lymphoblastic leukemia, so the T cells may come from the graft donor.

The V and J genes are TRBV27 and TRBJ2-1; D possibly corresponds to TRBD1 (6 bases). Germline-derived CDR1 and CDR2 are MNHEY and SMNVEV (reference sequence). Trimming took off 5 bases at V and 3 bases at J, with 17 bases between the two ends. The CDR3 totals 16 residues. The CDR3 sequence: CASSTRGRGFYNEQFF. In DNA, the CDR3 is TGTGCCAGCAGTACCCGAGGCAGGGGCTTCTACAATGAGCAGTTCTTC.

The rearrangement joins TRBV27 to TRBJ2-7; tentative D call: TRBD1 (6 bases). Germline V gene lookup returns CDR1 MNHEY and CDR2 SMNVEV (reference sequence). With 3 bases removed from V and 0 bases from J, the gap between germline ends came to 12 bases. The CDR3 totals 15 residues. CDR3 residues: CASSLQDSGSYEQYF. In DNA, the CDR3 is TGTGCCAGCAGTTTGCAGGACAGTGGCTCCTACGAGCAGTACTTC.

The chain is built from TRBV10-3 and TRBJ1-5; D gene ambiguous. This CDR3 contains 14 residues. The germline V gene has CDR1 ENHRY and CDR2 SYGVKD. The ends were cut back, 4 bases at V and 3 bases at J, with 10 bases in the middle. CDR3 sequence: CAISVGKDNQPQHF. The DNA for the CDR3 is TGTGCCATCAGTGTCGGGAAGGACAATCAGCCCCAGCATTTT.

This clonotype has only a few counts. This sequence joins TRBV3-1 and TRBJ2-3; no clear D gene. The CDR3 covers 14 residues. The germline V gene encodes CDR1 LGHDT and CDR2 YNNKEL (reference sequence). Between the trimmed V and J ends, which lost 0 bases and 2 bases, there was a span of 6 bases. The CDR3 nucleotides read TGTGCCAGCAGCCAAGACGGATTCACAGATACGCAGTATTTT. It translates to CASSQDGFTDTQYF.

This clonotype has only a few counts. This sequence joins TRBV3-1 and TRBJ2-1; tentatively, D is TRBD1 (5 bases). V was clipped by 0 bases and J by 4 bases, with 7 bases between them. This CDR3 has 14 residues. The germline CDR1 and CDR2 sequences are LGHDT and YNNKEL (reference sequence). In DNA, the CDR3 is TGTGCCAGCAGCCAAGAGACAGTTTACAATGAGCAGTTCTTC. This encodes CASSQETVYNEQFF.

Remarks on this clonotype: One end of the junction varies from germline; a read error may be responsible. V gene TRBV12-3 or TRBV12-4 combines with J gene TRBJ2-5; 14 positions match TRBD2. The CDR3 spans 19 residues. This CDR3 reads CACSLEGTSGSLSGKTQYF. The CDR3 nucleotides read TGTGCCTGCAGTTTGGAGGGGACTAGCGGGAGTTTGTCAGGGAAGACCCAGTACTTC.

Ten or more counts support this clonotype. This chain uses TRBV5-1 with TRBJ2-1, with D tentatively TRBD2 (5 bases). This CDR3 has 15 amino acids. V lost 2 bases, J lost 9 bases, and 18 bases lay in between. Per germline, CDR1 SGHRS and CDR2 YFSETQ. CDR3 residues: CASSFRWAGDGEQFF. DNA for the CDR3: TGCGCCAGCAGCTTCCGTTGGGCCGGGGATGGTGAGCAGTTCTTC.

This clonotype appeared many times. The chain carries TRBV7-8 and TRBJ2-3; unclear D gene. The V gene lost 6 bases and the J gene lost 2 bases, with 12 bases spanning the gap. The CDR3 sequence is 14 residues long. Germline values: CDR1 SGHVS, CDR2 FQNEAQ. The CDR3 coding sequence is TGTGCCAGCAGGTCCCCCCGGCTCACAGATACGCAGTATTTT. Translating gives CASRSPRLTDTQYF.

This clonotype was found many times. This chain connects TRBV7-8 to TRBJ2-4; no reliable D call. Trimming pared 0 bases from V and 6 bases from J, leaving 12 bases between. The length of the CDR3 is 15 residues. The V gene's germline CDR1 is SGHVS and CDR2 FQNEAQ. CDR3 sequence (DNA): TGTGCCAGCAGCTTAGCGTTAGGGTTGGGAAACATTCAGTACTTC. This codes for CASSLALGLGNIQYF.

The V gene is TRBV28, the J gene TRBJ1-2; no firm D call. Deletions cut 1 base from V and 7 bases from J, with 16 bases between. This CDR3 is 15 amino acids long. Per germline, CDR1 MDHEN and CDR2 SYDVKM. CDR3 sequence (DNA): TGTGCCAGCAGTTTATCCCCGGGAAATCGGCGTGGCTACACCTTC. Amino acids: CASSLSPGNRRGYTF.

The chain carries TRBV20-1 and TRBJ2-5; 8 bases are shared with TRBD2. J gave up 5 bases and V 4 bases, and 12 bases lay outside the gene matches. This CDR3 is 15 amino acids long. Germline V gives CDR1 DFQATT, CDR2 SNEGSKA (reference sequence). Written as DNA, the CDR3 is TGCAGTGCTAACCCTACCGGGGGGGCCTTGGAGACCCAGTACTTC. This translates into CSANPTGGALETQYF.

The chain joins TRBV20-1 to TRBJ2-6; a weak D match, TRBD1 (6 bases). The germline CDR1 and CDR2 sequences are DFQATT and SNEGSKA (reference sequence). V was pared by 7 bases and J by 0 bases, with 16 bases between. The CDR3 length is 16 residues. CDR3 amino acids: CSVTGRQLSGANVLTF. CDR3 DNA: TGCAGTGTTACAGGGAGACAGCTCTCTGGGGCCAACGTCCTGACTTTC.

The table lists this clonotype with a few counts. This sequence joins TRBV5-1 and TRBJ2-1; 10 bases map to TRBD2. CDR1 and CDR2 (germline): SGHRS, YFSETQ. This CDR3 comprises 15 residues. Germline trimming cut 3 bases from V and 4 bases from J; bases unmatched to any gene: 4. The CDR3 sequence: CASSSGGLAYNEQFF. The CDR3 nucleotides read TGCGCCAGCAGCTCGGGGGGACTAGCGTACAATGAGCAGTTCTTC.

This clonotype was counted only a few times. The V gene is TRBV9, the J gene TRBJ2-7; no firm D call. Germline assignment: CDR1 SGDLS and CDR2 YYNGEE. Trimming stripped 2 bases from V and 2 bases from J, with 11 bases between. This CDR3 comprises 14 residues. The DNA for the CDR3 is TGTGCCAGCAGCGTCGCTTCCCGGACCTACGAGCAGTACTTC. Protein: CASSVASRTYEQYF.

This chain connects TRBV4-1 to TRBJ2-1; D is uncertain. Trimming pared 1 base from V and 3 bases from J, leaving 13 bases between. The CDR3 runs to 16 residues. Looked up from germline, CDR1 is MGHRA and CDR2 is YSYEKL. The CDR3 region is CASSQGMNAGYNEQFF. The CDR3 nucleotides are TGCGCCAGCAGCCAAGGTATGAACGCCGGCTACAATGAGCAGTTCTTC.

This clonotype showed up just a few times. As DNA, the CDR3 is TGTGCCAGCAGTGAGCTCGGAACCTACAATGAGCAGTTCTTC. It specifies CASSELGTYNEQFF. The V and J genes are TRBV25-1 and TRBJ2-1, with D unclear. This CDR3 has 14 residues. Between the trimmed V and J ends, which lost 3 bases and 2 bases, there was a span of 8 bases. Germline V CDR1 and CDR2: MGHDK, SYGVNS.

The sample holds a few counts of this clonotype. The V gene is TRBV18, the J gene TRBJ2-1, with a possible D match to TRBD1 (6 bases). Germline V CDR1 and CDR2: KGHSH, LQKENI. This CDR3 is built from 12 residues. The ends were cut back, 3 bases at V and 12 bases at J, with 12 bases in the middle. CDR3 DNA: TGTGCCAGCTCACCGGGACAATCGGGGCAGTTCTTC. It encodes CASSPGQSGQFF. Full variable domain (outside the CDR3, taken from reference TRBV18 and TRBJ2-1): NAGVMQNPRHLVRRRGQEARLRCSPMKGHSHVYWYRQLPEEGLKFMVYLQKENIIDESGMPKERFSAEFPKEGPSILRIQQVVRGDSAAYFCASSPGQSGQFFGPGTRLTVL.

V and J are TRBV5-6 and TRBJ2-4; a possible D gene is TRBD2 (5 bases). The CDR3 totals 16 residues. Trimming shortened V by 0 bases and J by 11 bases, and 21 bases separated the two germline ends. The germline V gene has CDR1 SGHDT and CDR2 YYEEEE. As DNA, the CDR3 is TGTGCCAGCAGCTTGGTAGGAGGAGGAGCCCCTAACGTTCAGTACTTC. Translating it yields CASSLVGGGAPNVQYF.

This sequence joins TRBV5-1 and TRBJ2-3; 7 bases are a match to TRBD1. The CDR3 spans 15 residues. The V gene's germline CDR1 is SGHRS and CDR2 YFSETQ. V lost 4 bases to trimming and J lost 4 bases; unmatched junction nucleotides: 9. CDR3 DNA sequence: TGCGCCAGCAGCGGGACCGGGACAGTACCAGATACGCAGTATTTT. Its translation: CASSGTGTVPDTQYF.

This sequence joins TRBV9 and TRBJ2-5; no definite D call. The CDR3 is 16 residues long. Deletions cut 0 bases from V and 5 bases from J, with 17 bases between. Germline assignment: CDR1 SGDLS and CDR2 YYNGEE. The CDR3 loop reads CASSVASVDWMETQYF. The CDR3 nucleotides read TGTGCCAGCAGCGTAGCTTCGGTCGACTGGATGGAGACCCAGTACTTC.

This clonotype was observed a few times. The chain uses TRBV12-3 or TRBV12-4 and TRBJ2-1; 13 bases are shared with TRBD2. J was trimmed by 8 bases and V by 5 bases; bases with no gene match: 3. The CDR3 has 14 amino acids. CDR3 coding DNA: TGTGCCAGCAGTACTAGCGGGAGGGCCGATGAGCAGTTCTTC. Translated, it gives CASSTSGRADEQFF.

The rearrangement links TRBV9 to TRBJ2-7, with D perhaps TRBD2 (5 bases). Deletions cut 4 bases from V and 3 bases from J, with 17 bases between. Germline CDR1 reads SGDLS; CDR2 reads YYNGEE. There are 15 residues in the CDR3. DNA for the CDR3: TGTGCCAGCAGCCGGGGAAACAGAGCAATCTACGAGCAGTACTTC. Translating gives CASSRGNRAIYEQYF. Combining the CDR3 with reference TRBV9 and TRBJ2-7 gives the whole variable domain DSGVTQTPKHLITATGQRVTLRCSPRSGDLSVYWYQQSLDQGLQFLIQYYNGEERAKGNILERFSAQQFPDLHSELNLSSLELGDSALYFCASSRGNRAIYEQYFGPGTRLTVT.

V usage is TRBV3-1 and J usage is TRBJ1-5, with no clear D. CDR1 and CDR2 (germline): LGHDT, YNNKEL (reference sequence). This CDR3 spans 14 amino acids. The V and J ends lost 1 base and 4 bases respectively, with 8 bases between them. The CDR3 reads CASSQVGRNQPQHF. CDR3 nucleotide sequence: TGTGCCAGCAGCCAAGTGGGGAGGAATCAGCCCCAGCATTTT.

The V call is TRBV20-1, the J call TRBJ2-7; D ambiguous. CDR3 size: 15 residues. CDR1 and CDR2 from the germline V gene are DFQATT and SNEGSKA (reference sequence). V was pared by 1 base and J by 3 bases, with 16 bases between. Here the CDR3 reads CSARVGRRSLYEQYF. The CDR3 coding sequence is TGCAGTGCTAGAGTGGGAAGGCGTTCCCTCTACGAGCAGTACTTC.

This clonotype was counted between two and nine times. The rearrangement joins TRBV5-5 to TRBJ2-7, with TRBD1 identical over 12 bases. The CDR3 length is 15 residues. The V gene's germline CDR1 is SGHKS and CDR2 YYEKEE (reference sequence). J was trimmed by 3 bases and V by 4 bases; bases with no gene match: 5. CDR3 protein: CASSTGTGGFYEQYF. In nucleotides, the CDR3 is TGTGCCAGCAGCACCGGGACAGGGGGCTTCTACGAGCAGTACTTC.

This clonotype occurred many times. The rearrangement uses TRBV5-1 and TRBJ2-5, with D possibly being TRBD1 or TRBD2 (5 bases each). Germline V gene sequence: CDR1 SGHRS, CDR2 YFSETQ. Trimming cost V 4 bases and J 1 base, with 17 bases left between them. There are 16 residues in the CDR3. The CDR3 loop reads CASSRGASLSQETQYF. DNA for the CDR3: TGCGCCAGCAGCCGAGGGGCGTCCCTTTCCCAAGAGACCCAGTACTTC. Looking up the rest from reference TRBV5-1 and TRBJ2-5 gives the full variable domain: KAGVTQTPRYLIKTRGQQVTLSCSPISGHRSVSWYQQTPGQGLQFLFEYFSETQRNKGNFPGRFSGRQFSNSRSEMNVSTLELGDSALYLCASSRGASLSQETQYFGPGTRLLVL.

The chain combines TRBV9 with TRBJ1-1, with 10 bases identical to TRBD1. With V trimmed by 3 bases and J by 2 bases, 4 bases remained unmatched. Germline values: CDR1 SGDLS, CDR2 YYNGEE. The CDR3 has 15 amino acids. CDR3 protein: CASSARDRGNTEAFF. The CDR3 nucleotides read TGTGCCAGCAGCGCAAGGGACAGGGGAAACACTGAAGCTTTCTTT. The full variable domain, with the rest looked up from reference TRBV9 and TRBJ1-1, is DSGVTQTPKHLITATGQRVTLRCSPRSGDLSVYWYQQSLDQGLQFLIQYYNGEERAKGNILERFSAQQFPDLHSELNLSSLELGDSALYFCASSARDRGNTEAFFGQGTRLTVV.

This clonotype was found many times. The rearrangement uses TRBV7-8 and TRBJ2-3; no clear D gene. This CDR3 spans 14 amino acids. CDR1 is SGHVS and CDR2 is FQNEAQ in the germline V gene. V lost 1 base and J 5 bases, leaving 10 bases between the germline ends. CDR3 DNA sequence: TGTGCCAGCAGCTTAGAGCTAGTGCAAGATACGCAGTATTTT. This encodes CASSLELVQDTQYF.

This clonotype was seen a handful of times. The gene calls are TRBV14 and TRBJ2-7; unclear D gene. The V gene lost 4 bases and the J gene lost 6 bases, with 10 bases spanning the gap. Germline V gene data show CDR1 as SGHDN and CDR2 as FVKESK. The CDR3 sequence is 12 residues long. DNA for the CDR3: TGTGCCAGCAGCCTAACCGAACTCGAGCAGTACTTC. Translation: CASSLTELEQYF. Filled out from reference TRBV14 and TRBJ2-7, the complete variable domain reads EAGVTQFPSHSVIEKGQTVTLRCDPISGHDNLYWYRRVMGKEIKFLLHFVKESKQDESGMPNNRFLAERTGGTYSTLKVQPAELEDSGVYFCASSLTELEQYFGPGTRLTVT.

V gene TRBV6-5 combines with J gene TRBJ2-1; 7 bases line up with TRBD1. This CDR3 has 15 amino acids. CDR1 MNHEY and CDR2 SVGAGI come from the germline V gene. Losses at the gene ends were 2 bases for V and 4 bases for J; bases not matched to a gene: 5. CDR3 loop: CASSYTGEQYNEQFF. For the CDR3, the DNA is TGTGCCAGCAGTTACACAGGGGAACAATACAATGAGCAGTTCTTC.